This is a list of T cell receptor beta chains from one sample in a study of blood T cell repertoires in COVID-19. Assay: immunoSEQ multiplex PCR; the TCRdb copy retains only in-frame clones and omits some. The sample shows roughly 250,000 clones, about 90% of them seen only once. The sequencing sample was made of peripheral blood. The receptors come from a man between 60 and 75 years old who had recovered from COVID-19. The conserved cysteine and the conserved F or W are not part of the CDR3 here.

>TRBV3-1/TRBV3-2|TRBJ1-2
ASSPTGGGYT
>TRBV24-1|TRBJ2-3
ATSEPRTGSTDTQY
>TRBV5-4|TRBJ2-1
ASSGGVERGINEQF
>TRBV10-3|TRBJ2-6
AIAGASERANVLT
>TRBV6-5|TRBJ1-4
ASSYRGPPKNEKLF
>TRBV18|TRBJ1-6
ASSPGLNSPLH
>TRBV6-5|TRBJ1-2
ASRWGGDRPGYT
>TRBV18|TRBJ2-2
ASSPRQGDTGELF
>TRBV20-1|TRBJ2-5
SASGRGGPQETQY
>TRBV5-1|TRBJ2-7
ASSRGQGFEQY
>TRBV10-3|TRBJ2-1
AISDRPIGGGNEQF
>TRBV5-1|TRBJ1-6
ASSAQGNNSPLH
>TRBV7-9|TRBJ2-6
ASSPLTSGGMSWANVLT
>TRBV11-2|TRBJ2-7
ASSLQAISYEQY
>TRBV30|TRBJ1-2
AWADRNYGYT